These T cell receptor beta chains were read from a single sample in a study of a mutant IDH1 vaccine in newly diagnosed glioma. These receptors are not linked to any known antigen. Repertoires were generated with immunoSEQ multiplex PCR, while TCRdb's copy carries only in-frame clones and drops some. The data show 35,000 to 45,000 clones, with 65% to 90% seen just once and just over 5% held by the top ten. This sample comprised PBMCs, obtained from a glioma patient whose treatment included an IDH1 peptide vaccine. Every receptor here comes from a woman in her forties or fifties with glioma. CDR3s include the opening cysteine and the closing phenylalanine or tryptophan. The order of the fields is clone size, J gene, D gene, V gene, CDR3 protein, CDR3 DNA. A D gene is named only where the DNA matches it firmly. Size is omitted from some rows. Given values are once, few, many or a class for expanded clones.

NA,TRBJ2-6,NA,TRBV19,CASSRQKGDSGANVLTF,TGTGCCAGTAGCAGACAGAAGGGAGACTCTGGGGCCAACGTCCTGACTTTC
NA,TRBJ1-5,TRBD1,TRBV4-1,CASSQGTGVDQPQHF,TGCGCCAGCAGCCAAGGGACAGGGGTAGACCAGCCCCAGCATTTT
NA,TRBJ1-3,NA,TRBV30,CAWGQGSGNTIYF,TGTGCCTGGGGCCAGGGGTCTGGAAACACCATATATTTT
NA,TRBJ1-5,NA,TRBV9,CASTKSPKQGGQPQHF,TGTGCCAGCACCAAATCCCCTAAACAGGGAGGTCAGCCCCAGCATTTT
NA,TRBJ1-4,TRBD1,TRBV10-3,CAIRRTGDATNEKLFF,TGTGCCATCAGACGGACAGGGGATGCAACTAATGAAAAACTGTTTTTT
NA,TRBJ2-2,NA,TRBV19,CASKKGFANTGELFF,TGTGCCAGTAAGAAAGGGTTCGCGAACACCGGGGAGCTGTTTTTT
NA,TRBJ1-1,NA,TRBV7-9,CASSPGGYTEAFF,TGTGCCAGCAGTCCCGGAGGGTACACTGAAGCTTTCTTT
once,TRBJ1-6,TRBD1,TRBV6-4,CASSSGQYNSPLHF,TGTGCCAGCAGCTCGGGACAGTATAATTCACCCCTCCACTTT
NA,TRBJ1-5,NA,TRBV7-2,CASSLLGQPQHF,TGTGCCAGCAGCCTCTTAGGGCAGCCCCAGCATTTT
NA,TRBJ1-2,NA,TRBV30,CAWSLWTPYGYTF,TGTGCCTGGAGTCTATGGACCCCTTATGGCTACACCTTC
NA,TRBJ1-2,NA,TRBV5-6,CASSTAGTDNYGYTF,TGTGCCAGCAGTACAGCCGGGACCGATAACTATGGCTACACCTTC
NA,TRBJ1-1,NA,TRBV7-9,CASSRGGLNTEAFF,TGTGCCAGCAGCCGTGGGGGACTCAACACTGAAGCTTTCTTT
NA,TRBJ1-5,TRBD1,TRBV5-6,CASSFRDSYQPQHF,TGTGCCAGCAGCTTCCGGGACAGCTATCAGCCCCAGCATTTT